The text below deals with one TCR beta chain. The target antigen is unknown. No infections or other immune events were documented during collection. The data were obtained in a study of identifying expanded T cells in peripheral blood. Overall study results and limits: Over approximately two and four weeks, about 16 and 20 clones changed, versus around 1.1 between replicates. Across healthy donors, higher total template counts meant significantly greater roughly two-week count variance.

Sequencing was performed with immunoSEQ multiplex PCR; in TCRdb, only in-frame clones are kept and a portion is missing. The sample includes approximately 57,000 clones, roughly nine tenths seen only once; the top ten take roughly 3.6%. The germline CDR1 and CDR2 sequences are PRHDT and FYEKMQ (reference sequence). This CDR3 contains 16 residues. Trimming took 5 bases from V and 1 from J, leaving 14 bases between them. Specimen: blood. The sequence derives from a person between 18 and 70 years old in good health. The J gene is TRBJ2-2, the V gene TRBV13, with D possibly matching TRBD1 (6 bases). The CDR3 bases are TGTGCCAGCAGCACCCCCGGGACACTGAACACCGGGGAGCTGTTTTTT. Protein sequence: CASSTPGTLNTGELFF.